These 28 T cell receptor beta chains came from one sample sequenced in a study of blood T cell repertoires in COVID-19. This table comes from immunoSEQ multiplex PCR, and its TCRdb copy is limited to in-frame clones, with some not included. The table includes a few hundred thousand clones, about 89% detected once. The sequencing input was PBMCs or T cells enriched from blood (not recorded which). These receptors were obtained from a man aged 25-45 years who had recovered from COVID-19.

The chain joins TRBV21-1 to TRBJ2-2; TRBD1, the D gene given by the table, was not confirmed from the DNA. TRBV21-1 is marked as a pseudogene. This CDR3 contains 17 residues. The CDR3 sequence is CASSKAGTGGLTGELFF. The CDR3 DNA follows: TGTGCCAGCAGCAAAGCGGGGACAGGGGGTCTCACCGGGGAGCTGTTTTTT.

The chain recombines TRBV13 with TRBJ1-4; a possible D gene is TRBD1 (6 bases). The CDR3 contains 13 residues. The V gene's germline CDR1 is PRHDT and CDR2 FYEKMQ (reference sequence). Trimming pared 5 bases from V and 7 bases from J, leaving 11 bases between. The CDR3 spells CASSLQGREKLFF. In nucleotides, the CDR3 is TGTGCCAGCAGCCTACAGGGACGTGAAAAACTGTTTTTT.

V and J are TRBV19 and TRBJ1-5; 8 bases match TRBD1. The V segment lost 6 bases and the J segment 2 bases; nucleotides outside the gene matches: 6. This CDR3 has 15 residues. Looked up from germline, CDR1 is LNHDA and CDR2 is SQIVND (reference sequence). CDR3 in amino acids: CASRAGGAGNQPQHF. CDR3 coding DNA: TGTGCCAGTAGAGCAGGGGGCGCCGGCAATCAGCCCCAGCATTTT.

This chain links TRBV14 with TRBJ2-6, with a tentative D call TRBD2 (5 bases). Germline CDR1 is SGHDN and CDR2 is FVKESK. The CDR3 runs 15 residues. Trimming stripped 0 bases from V and 4 bases from J, with 7 bases between. CDR3 coding DNA: TGTGCCAGCAGCCAAGACGGGAACGGGGCCAACGTCCTGACTTTC. It is translated as CASSQDGNGANVLTF.

The chain employs TRBV14 and TRBJ1-6; D uncertain. The CDR3 extends over 16 amino acids. V was trimmed by 1 base and J by 0 bases, leaving 7 bases between them. The germline gives CDR1 SGHDN, CDR2 FVKESK. CDR3 in amino acids: CASSQVGSSYNSPLHF. In nucleotides, the CDR3 is TGTGCCAGCAGCCAAGTAGGGAGCTCCTATAATTCACCCCTCCACTTT.

The chain combines TRBV7-9 with TRBJ1-1; D is unresolved. CDR1 is SEHNR, CDR2 FQNEAQ, per germline (reference sequence). V gave up 6 bases and J gave up 4 bases, with 9 bases separating them. This CDR3 contains 12 residues. The CDR3 protein is CASRNSITEAFF. CDR3 coding DNA: TGTGCCAGCAGAAATTCCATCACTGAAGCTTTCTTT.

V usage is TRBV5-1 and J usage is TRBJ1-1, with 7 bases identical to TRBD1. The CDR3 length is 16 residues. V was clipped by 2 bases and J by 10 bases; unmatched bases: 17. Germline-derived CDR1 and CDR2 are SGHRS and YFSETQ. CDR3 sequence: CASSLVIGVQGKGAFF. DNA of the CDR3: TGCGCCAGCAGCTTAGTAATTGGTGTACAGGGGAAGGGAGCTTTCTTT.

The rearrangement links TRBV4-1 to TRBJ1-2; 10 nucleotides align to TRBD1. V shed 5 bases and J 2 bases; nucleotides not matched to a gene: 5. Germline CDR1 MGHRA, CDR2 YSYEKL. This CDR3 is built from 15 residues. The CDR3 here is CASSGPDRGNYGYTF. The CDR3 DNA reads as TGCGCCAGCAGCGGCCCGGACAGGGGGAACTATGGCTACACCTTC.

The chain employs TRBV3-1 (or the pseudogene TRBV3-2) and TRBJ1-1; maybe TRBD1 (5 bases). Germline V gene sequence: CDR1 LGHDT, CDR2 YNNKEL (reference sequence). This CDR3 has 15 residues. Trimming stripped 6 bases from V and 4 bases from J, with 18 bases between. The CDR3 DNA reads TGTGCCAGCAGAAACTCGTGGGGGGTGAGCACTGAAGCTTTCTTT. Encoded protein: CASRNSWGVSTEAFF.

The V gene is TRBV6-5, the J gene TRBJ2-7, with a tentative D call TRBD2 (6 bases). The CDR3 has 14 amino acids. The germline V and J ends were trimmed by 7 bases and 2 bases, with 15 bases remaining between them. Germline CDR1 and CDR2: MNHEY and SVGAGI. The CDR3 here is CASTAGTFPYEQYF. The CDR3 bases are TGTGCCAGCACCGCCGGGACTTTTCCCTACGAGCAGTACTTC.

This clone was found a few times. The CDR3 spells CASSGSGTQYF. The CDR3 DNA reads TGCGCCAGCAGCGGCTCGGGGACGCAGTATTTT. The chain employs TRBV5-1 and TRBJ2-3; D might be TRBD2 (5 bases). The CDR3 loop spans 11 amino acids. Per the germline V gene, CDR1 is SGHRS and CDR2 is YFSETQ. V lost 4 bases and J lost 9, with 9 bases in between. Variable domain in full (rest from reference TRBV5-1 and TRBJ2-3): KAGVTQTPRYLIKTRGQQVTLSCSPISGHRSVSWYQQTPGQGLQFLFEYFSETQRNKGNFPGRFSGRQFSNSRSEMNVSTLELGDSALYLCASSGSGTQYFGPGTRLTVL.

V and J are TRBV10-3 and TRBJ1-1; no clear D. Germline loops: CDR1 ENHRY, CDR2 SYGVKD. V was trimmed by 6 bases and J by 3 bases, leaving 11 bases between them. The CDR3 spans 13 residues. CDR3 residues: CAISNLGDTEAFF. The CDR3 DNA sequence: TGTGCCATCAGCAATCTCGGGGACACTGAAGCTTTCTTT.

V usage is TRBV5-1 and J usage is TRBJ1-5; 10 bases match TRBD1. From germline, CDR1 is SGHRS and CDR2 YFSETQ. The trim removed 4 bases at V and 7 bases at J, leaving 5 bases unmatched. The CDR3 extends over 14 amino acids. CDR3 sequence reads: CASSAGTGEQPQHF. CDR3 nucleotides: TGCGCCAGCAGCGCGGGGACAGGGGAACAGCCCCAGCATTTT.

The V call is TRBV6-2 or TRBV6-3, the J call TRBJ1-6; tentative D call: TRBD1 (6 bases). Trimming shortened V by 6 bases and J by 9 bases, and 12 bases separated the two germline ends. This CDR3 is built from 13 residues. In germline, CDR1 is MNHEY, CDR2 SVGEGT. Written as DNA, the CDR3 is TGTGCCAGCAGACCTGGACAGTTTTCACCCCTCCACTTT. Its protein is CASRPGQFSPLHF.

V is TRBV30 and J is TRBJ1-6; D perhaps matches TRBD1 (5 bases). The CDR3 totals 15 residues. Trimming took off 2 bases at V and 9 bases at J, with 17 bases between the two ends. Looked up from germline, CDR1 is GTSNPN and CDR2 is SVGIG (reference sequence). Here the CDR3 DNA reads TGTGCCTGGAGTATACCGTGGGGGGTTGGTTCACCCCTCCACTTT. It is translated as CAWSIPWGVGSPLHF.

The chain combines TRBV30 with TRBJ1-4; 8 bases map to TRBD1. The CDR3 runs 15 residues. CDR1 and CDR2 (germline): GTSNPN, SVGIG (reference sequence). Trimming removed 1 base from V and 8 bases from J; junction bases left unmatched: 9. CDR3 region: CAWSGDRGLLEKLFF. The CDR3 coding sequence is TGTGCCTGGAGTGGTGACAGGGGTCTCTTGGAAAAACTGTTTTTT.

The genes are TRBV19 and TRBJ2-1, with 7 bases lining up with TRBD1. The germline V gene has CDR1 LNHDA and CDR2 SQIVND (reference sequence). CDR3 length: 14 amino acids. V was pared by 4 bases and J by 6 bases, with 6 bases of the junction left unmatched. CDR3 DNA: TGTGCCAGTAGTACCCGACAGGGCGCCAATGAGCAGTTCTTC. Its translation: CASSTRQGANEQFF.

This clone was observed a handful of times. The rearrangement uses TRBV19 and TRBJ1-1, with D possibly being TRBD1 (5 bases). Germline V gene sequence: CDR1 LNHDA, CDR2 SQIVND (reference sequence). V lost 3 bases and J 1 base, leaving 12 bases between the germline ends. This CDR3 has 15 amino acids. CDR3: CASSISLGGNTEAFF. The CDR3, as DNA: TGTGCCAGTAGTATTTCGCTGGGGGGGAACACTGAAGCTTTCTTT.

V usage is TRBV9 and J usage is TRBJ2-3; 8 positions match TRBD1. The J segment lost 3 bases and the V segment lost 3 bases, leaving 6 bases of the junction unmatched. Germline CDR1 SGDLS, CDR2 YYNGEE. The CDR3 has 15 residues. CDR3: CASSEQGVRTDTQYF. The CDR3 bases are TGTGCCAGCAGCGAACAGGGGGTACGGACAGATACGCAGTATTTT.

About this clone: Relative to the germline gene, one junction end is altered; a read error may explain this. The chain links TRBV11-2 to TRBJ2-1; 11 nucleotides align to TRBD2. The CDR3 has 14 residues. Germline CDR1 reads SGHAT; CDR2 reads FQNNGV. This chain's CDR3 is CASSLPSGGTERFF. The CDR3 nucleotides read TGTGCCAGCAGCTTACCTAGCGGGGGGACGGAGCGGTTCTTC. Full variable domain (rest looked up from reference TRBV11-2 and TRBJ2-1): EAGVAQSPRYKIIEKRQSVAFWCNPISGHATLYWYQQILGQGPKLLIQFQNNGVVDDSQLPKDRFSAERLKGVDSTLKIQPAKLEDSAVYLCASSLPSGGTERFFGPGTRLTVL.

This chain links TRBV5-1 with TRBJ1-1, with D possibly being TRBD1 (5 bases). Trimming shortened V by 1 base and J by 5 bases, and 21 bases separated the two germline ends. Germline lookup yields CDR1 SGHRS and CDR2 YFSETQ. This CDR3 is 17 amino acids long. CDR3 sequence: CASSLFGEGSRNTEAFF. CDR3 bases: TGCGCCAGCAGCTTGTTCGGGGAGGGGTCTCGAAATACTGAAGCTTTCTTT.

The V call is TRBV7-9, the J call TRBJ1-3, with D unresolved. The germline V gene has CDR1 SEHNR and CDR2 FQNEAQ (reference sequence). The CDR3 length is 14 residues. V was clipped by 3 bases and J by 2 bases, with 8 bases between them. The chain's CDR3 is CASSFFSPGNTIYF. The DNA of the CDR3 is TGTGCCAGCAGCTTCTTTTCTCCTGGAAACACCATATATTTT.

V and J are TRBV11-2 and TRBJ1-2; the D gene is possibly TRBD1 (5 bases). Germline CDR1 SGHAT, CDR2 FQNNGV. V was pared by 7 bases and J by 7 bases, with 10 bases between. The CDR3 loop spans 11 amino acids. The CDR3 is CASTQGGGYTF. The CDR3 nucleotides are TGTGCCAGCACCCAGGGTGGTGGCTACACCTTC.

This chain uses TRBV19 with TRBJ1-5; D perhaps matches TRBD1 (5 bases). The CDR3 spans 20 residues. Trimming removed 3 bases at V and 0 bases at J, with 24 bases between. Germline V CDR1 and CDR2: LNHDA, SQIVND (reference sequence). This CDR3 reads CASSIFGLVGRKNSNQPQHF. In nucleotides, the CDR3 is TGTGCCAGTAGTATTTTTGGCCTGGTGGGGCGAAAAAATAGCAATCAGCCCCAGCATTTT.

The chain recombines TRBV4-3 with TRBJ2-4; 7 bases map to TRBD1. The CDR3 is made up of 13 amino acids. CDR1 and CDR2 (germline): LGHNA, YSLEER. The junction had 5 bases not matched to a gene; V was cut back by 1 base and J by 11 bases. The DNA of the CDR3 is TGCGCCAGCAGCCAAGGAACAGGGGCGTTTCAGTACTTC. It is translated as CASSQGTGAFQYF.

V and J are TRBV3-1 (or the pseudogene TRBV3-2) and TRBJ1-3; D uncertain. CDR3 length: 16 amino acids. Germline lookup yields CDR1 LGHDT and CDR2 YNNKEL (reference sequence). V lost 0 bases to trimming and J lost 4 bases, with 13 bases between them. The CDR3 sequence is CASSQDSGGLGNTIYF. CDR3 nucleotides: TGTGCCAGCAGCCAAGATAGTGGAGGGTTGGGAAACACCATATATTTT.

The J gene is TRBJ2-1, the V gene TRBV14; D call uncertain. CDR3 length equals 11 residues. Between the trimmed V and J ends, which lost 5 bases and 3 bases, there was a span of 2 bases. Germline V CDR1 and CDR2: SGHDN, FVKESK. The DNA for the CDR3 is TGTGCCAGCAGCTACTACAATGAGCAGTTCTTC. Translating gives CASSYYNEQFF.

This clone was seen once. The chain couples TRBV18 to TRBJ1-2, with D hard to call. Germline values: CDR1 KGHSH, CDR2 LQKENI. The CDR3 spans 15 residues. Trimming removed 3 bases at V and 5 bases at J, with 16 bases between. CDR3 sequence: CASSPKAGPAYGYTF. CDR3 nucleotide sequence: TGTGCCAGCTCACCGAAGGCAGGCCCAGCATATGGCTACACCTTC.